A selection of T cell receptor beta chains follows, all from one sample in a study of T cells after yellow fever vaccination. TCRdb re-analysed the 5' RACE reads in MiXCR, keeping a single row per CDR3 protein. Of approximately 610,000 distinct CDR3 sequences in the sample, less than 20% are singletons; the top ten hold 17%. Sequenced material: PBMCs, taken 4 to 6 days after the first yellow fever vaccination. The source of these receptors is a young man who received the YFV17D yellow fever vaccine. Both conserved end residues are part of each CDR3. Each record gives: J gene, clone size, D gene, V gene, CDR3 DNA, CDR3 protein. The D gene is left open where the match is weak. Clone size is given for some rows only: seen once, a few or many times, or a class if the clone is expanded.

j_gene: TRBJ2-3
abundance: few
d_gene: TRBD1
v_gene: TRBV5-1
CDR3nt: TGCGCCAGCAGCCCCGGCAGGGGGACAGATACGCAGTATTTT
CDR3aa: CASSPGRGTDTQYF

j_gene: TRBJ2-7
abundance: NA
d_gene: TRBD1
v_gene: TRBV5-4
CDR3nt: TGTGCCAGCAGCTTAAGACCCGGGACAGGGCTAAACTACGAGCAGTACTTC
CDR3aa: CASSLRPGTGLNYEQYF

j_gene: TRBJ1-1
abundance: few
d_gene: NA
v_gene: TRBV6-5
CDR3nt: TGTGCCAGCAGTGACTCGGCAGCGAACACTGAAGCTTTCTTT
CDR3aa: CASSDSAANTEAFF

j_gene: TRBJ2-3
abundance: few
d_gene: NA
v_gene: TRBV28
CDR3nt: TGTGCCAGCAGCCCTTCCGGGCCTGTGATAGATACGCAGTATTTT
CDR3aa: CASSPSGPVIDTQYF

j_gene: TRBJ2-4
abundance: few
d_gene: TRBD1
v_gene: TRBV4-1
CDR3nt: TGCGCCAGCAGCCACAGCGGCCGGGACAGGGTGGGCATTCAGTACTTC
CDR3aa: CASSHSGRDRVGIQYF

j_gene: TRBJ2-5
abundance: NA
d_gene: NA
v_gene: TRBV28
CDR3nt: TGTGCCAGCAGTTCCCCGGACTCCGAAATGGAGACCCAGTACTTC
CDR3aa: CASSSPDSEMETQYF

j_gene: TRBJ2-1
abundance: NA
d_gene: NA
v_gene: TRBV11-1
CDR3nt: TGTGCCAGCAGCTCCCGACGGGACTCTCTGGGGAATGAGCAGTTCTTC
CDR3aa: CASSSRRDSLGNEQFF

j_gene: TRBJ2-1
abundance: NA
d_gene: NA
v_gene: TRBV2
CDR3nt: TGTGCCAGCAGCAAAGAGGGGCCGACTGAGCAGTTCTTC
CDR3aa: CASSKEGPTEQFF

j_gene: TRBJ2-3
abundance: NA
d_gene: TRBD1
v_gene: TRBV9
CDR3nt: TGTGCCAGCAGCGACGGACAGGACGAGTATTTT
CDR3aa: CASSDGQDEYF

j_gene: TRBJ2-1
abundance: once
d_gene: TRBD2
v_gene: TRBV7-9
CDR3nt: TGTGCCAGCTTCCTACATGGAGCGGGACCTACCTACAATGAGCAGTTCTTC
CDR3aa: CASFLHGAGPTYNEQFF

j_gene: TRBJ2-7
abundance: few
d_gene: NA
v_gene: TRBV6-5
CDR3nt: TGTGCCAGCAGTTCCAATGGGGACGAGCAGTACTTC
CDR3aa: CASSSNGDEQYF

j_gene: TRBJ1-1
abundance: once
d_gene: TRBD1
v_gene: TRBV28
CDR3nt: TGTGCCAGCAGATTACCGGGACAGGGGTCACTGAACACTGAAGCTTTCTTT
CDR3aa: CASRLPGQGSLNTEAFF

j_gene: TRBJ2-2
abundance: NA
d_gene: NA
v_gene: TRBV2
CDR3nt: TGTGCCGCCAATGCGAGGTTTACGAACACCGGGGAGCTGTTTTTT
CDR3aa: CAANARFTNTGELFF

j_gene: TRBJ1-1
abundance: NA
d_gene: NA
v_gene: TRBV6-2/TRBV6-3
CDR3nt: TGTGCCAGCAGTTATCAGGAGAACACTGAAGCTTTCTTT
CDR3aa: CASSYQENTEAFF

j_gene: TRBJ1-2
abundance: NA
d_gene: NA
v_gene: TRBV28
CDR3nt: TGTGCCAGCAGTACCGCGTCGGCACACTATGGCTACACCTTC
CDR3aa: CASSTASAHYGYTF

j_gene: TRBJ1-2
abundance: few
d_gene: NA
v_gene: TRBV12-3/TRBV12-4
CDR3nt: TGTGCCAGCAGTTTCGCGGCAGGGGGCTACACCTTC
CDR3aa: CASSFAAGGYTF

j_gene: TRBJ2-1
abundance: NA
d_gene: NA
v_gene: TRBV27
CDR3nt: TGTGCCAGCAGTTTATCGGCGGCTGGGGGGGCGTCCTACAATGAGCAGTTCTTC
CDR3aa: CASSLSAAGGASYNEQFF

j_gene: TRBJ1-1
abundance: few
d_gene: NA
v_gene: TRBV9
CDR3nt: TGTGCCAGCAGCGTAGGAATGTACACTGAAGCTTTCTTT
CDR3aa: CASSVGMYTEAFF

j_gene: TRBJ2-5
abundance: many
d_gene: NA
v_gene: TRBV3-1
CDR3nt: TGTGCCAGCAGCTTCCACAGGGACCAAGAGACCCAGTACTTC
CDR3aa: CASSFHRDQETQYF

j_gene: TRBJ2-3
abundance: NA
d_gene: TRBD2
v_gene: TRBV7-9
CDR3nt: TGTGCCAGCAGCCGACGGGGGGGCGACACAGATACGCAGTATTTT
CDR3aa: CASSRRGGDTDTQYF

j_gene: TRBJ2-3
abundance: few
d_gene: NA
v_gene: TRBV20-1
CDR3nt: TGCAGTGCCGCTCCGACGCCTGATACGCAGTATTTT
CDR3aa: CSAAPTPDTQYF

j_gene: TRBJ1-2
abundance: NA
d_gene: NA
v_gene: TRBV7-2
CDR3nt: TGTGCCAGCAGCTTCGAGGGACATGGCTACACCTTC
CDR3aa: CASSFEGHGYTF

j_gene: TRBJ1-2
abundance: few
d_gene: TRBD1
v_gene: TRBV10-3
CDR3nt: TGTGCCATCAGCCAGGGACAGGCTAAGAACTATGGCTACACCTTC
CDR3aa: CAISQGQAKNYGYTF

j_gene: TRBJ2-3
abundance: few
d_gene: TRBD1
v_gene: TRBV6-1
CDR3nt: TGTGCCAGCAGCCGGGGACAGCTGGACGGCGCAGATACGCAGTATTTT
CDR3aa: CASSRGQLDGADTQYF

j_gene: TRBJ1-1
abundance: NA
d_gene: NA
v_gene: TRBV7-2
CDR3nt: TGTGCCAGCAGCCCTAATCGGGGAGCTTTCTTT
CDR3aa: CASSPNRGAFF

j_gene: TRBJ2-7
abundance: NA
d_gene: NA
v_gene: TRBV5-6
CDR3nt: TGTGCCAGCAGCTTGCGAAGGAACACTTCCTACGAGCAGTACTTC
CDR3aa: CASSLRRNTSYEQYF

j_gene: TRBJ2-7
abundance: NA
d_gene: NA
v_gene: TRBV4-1
CDR3nt: TGCGCCAGCAGCCAAGAGAACAGGGTTCCCTACGAGCAGTACTTC
CDR3aa: CASSQENRVPYEQYF

j_gene: TRBJ2-1
abundance: few
d_gene: TRBD1
v_gene: TRBV11-3
CDR3nt: TGTGCCAGCAGCTTAGGACAGGGGAACCACAATGAGCAGTTCTTC
CDR3aa: CASSLGQGNHNEQFF

j_gene: TRBJ1-6
abundance: NA
d_gene: TRBD1
v_gene: TRBV27
CDR3nt: TGTGCCAGCAGTGTATCAGGGGGTAATTCACCCCTCCACTTT
CDR3aa: CASSVSGGNSPLHF

j_gene: TRBJ2-5
abundance: few
d_gene: NA
v_gene: TRBV9
CDR3nt: TGTGCCAGCAGCGTAGATGCGGCAGGGGTCCAAGAGACCCAGTACTTC
CDR3aa: CASSVDAAGVQETQYF

j_gene: TRBJ2-1
abundance: once
d_gene: NA
v_gene: TRBV9
CDR3nt: TGTGCCAGCAGCGGACCGAACTACAATGAGCAGTTCTTC
CDR3aa: CASSGPNYNEQFF

j_gene: TRBJ2-3
abundance: few
d_gene: NA
v_gene: TRBV2
CDR3nt: TGTGCCAGCAGTGATGCGGGGAGAGGTGATACGCAGTATTTT
CDR3aa: CASSDAGRGDTQYF

j_gene: TRBJ2-1
abundance: few
d_gene: NA
v_gene: TRBV20-1
CDR3nt: TGCAGTGCTAGAGGCCACCCCTCCTACAATGAGCAGTTCTTC
CDR3aa: CSARGHPSYNEQFF

j_gene: TRBJ1-1
abundance: many
d_gene: NA
v_gene: TRBV18
CDR3nt: TGTGCCAGCTCACCCATATCAGGGGACACTGAAGCTTTCTTT
CDR3aa: CASSPISGDTEAFF

j_gene: TRBJ1-3
abundance: few
d_gene: NA
v_gene: TRBV4-1
CDR3nt: TGCGCCAGCAGCCAAGATTTGGGACCGCGCTCTGGAAACACCATATATTTT
CDR3aa: CASSQDLGPRSGNTIYF

j_gene: TRBJ2-1
abundance: NA
d_gene: TRBD2
v_gene: TRBV14
CDR3nt: TGTGCCAGCAGCCTGGCATGGGGGACTAGCCCTAACAATGAGCAGTTCTTC
CDR3aa: CASSLAWGTSPNNEQFF

j_gene: TRBJ1-6
abundance: NA
d_gene: NA
v_gene: TRBV5-6
CDR3nt: TGTGCCAGCAGCTTCGTTGAGGGTTCACCCCTCCACTTT
CDR3aa: CASSFVEGSPLHF

j_gene: TRBJ2-2
abundance: NA
d_gene: NA
v_gene: TRBV7-8
CDR3nt: TGTGCCAGCAGGTACCGACGGGTGATGGGATCCGGGGAGCTGTTTTTT
CDR3aa: CASRYRRVMGSGELFF

j_gene: TRBJ1-2
abundance: NA
d_gene: TRBD1
v_gene: TRBV29-1
CDR3nt: TGCAGCGTTGTTGGGGGACAGGTGGTGGAGAACTATGGCTACACCTTC
CDR3aa: CSVVGGQVVENYGYTF

j_gene: TRBJ1-5
abundance: NA
d_gene: NA
v_gene: TRBV12-3/TRBV12-4
CDR3nt: TGTGCCAGCAGTTTGACGGGCCGATATAGCAATCAGCCCCAGCATTTT
CDR3aa: CASSLTGRYSNQPQHF

j_gene: TRBJ2-3
abundance: NA
d_gene: TRBD1
v_gene: TRBV7-9
CDR3nt: TGTGCCAGCAGGAAGGACAGGGGGCAACATTTGGATACGCAGTATTTT
CDR3aa: CASRKDRGQHLDTQYF

j_gene: TRBJ1-5
abundance: NA
d_gene: NA
v_gene: TRBV3-1
CDR3nt: TGTGCCAGCAGCCATTGGGACAGCAATCAGCCCCAGCATTTT
CDR3aa: CASSHWDSNQPQHF

j_gene: TRBJ1-4
abundance: NA
d_gene: NA
v_gene: TRBV20-1
CDR3nt: TGCAGTGCTCTCCCGGCGGGGGGGGAATTTAATGAAAAACTGTTTTTT
CDR3aa: CSALPAGGEFNEKLFF

j_gene: TRBJ1-2
abundance: NA
d_gene: NA
v_gene: TRBV11-2
CDR3nt: TGTGCCAGCAGCTTCCAGACAGCTAACTATGGCTACACCTTC
CDR3aa: CASSFQTANYGYTF

j_gene: TRBJ2-7
abundance: few
d_gene: NA
v_gene: TRBV2
CDR3nt: TGTGCCAGCAGTGATTCGGGGTTTGGCTCCTACGAGCAGTACTTC
CDR3aa: CASSDSGFGSYEQYF

j_gene: TRBJ2-4
abundance: NA
d_gene: TRBD1
v_gene: TRBV2
CDR3nt: TGTGCCAGCGGACAGGGGGCGAGGGACATTCAGTACTTC
CDR3aa: CASGQGARDIQYF

j_gene: TRBJ2-3
abundance: NA
d_gene: TRBD2
v_gene: TRBV6-5
CDR3nt: TGTGCCAGCAGTTCCTGGACTAGCGGCACAGATACGCAGTATTTT
CDR3aa: CASSSWTSGTDTQYF

j_gene: TRBJ2-6
abundance: few
d_gene: NA
v_gene: TRBV2
CDR3nt: TGTGCCAGCAGTGAAGGAGGGCACTCTGGGGCCAACGTCCTGACTTTC
CDR3aa: CASSEGGHSGANVLTF

j_gene: TRBJ1-1
abundance: NA
d_gene: NA
v_gene: TRBV20-1
CDR3nt: TGCAGTGCTCAATACCCTTCGACTGGAGAAGCTTTCTTT
CDR3aa: CSAQYPSTGEAFF

j_gene: TRBJ2-5
abundance: NA
d_gene: NA
v_gene: TRBV3-1
CDR3nt: TGTGCCAGCAGCCAAGATGCGGGACAGCAAGAGACCCAGTACTTC
CDR3aa: CASSQDAGQQETQYF

j_gene: TRBJ2-3
abundance: NA
d_gene: TRBD2
v_gene: TRBV5-1
CDR3nt: TGCGCCAGCAGCTTGGCCGGGCGGGGGGGCACAGATACGCAGTATTTT
CDR3aa: CASSLAGRGGTDTQYF

j_gene: TRBJ2-1
abundance: few
d_gene: NA
v_gene: TRBV5-8
CDR3nt: TGTGCCAGCAGCTGGGATGATGTGGGGGCTTTCGTCCATGAGCAGTTCTTC
CDR3aa: CASSWDDVGAFVHEQFF

j_gene: TRBJ2-3
abundance: NA
d_gene: NA
v_gene: TRBV7-2
CDR3nt: TGTGCCAGCAGCTTTAGGTTGACAGATACGCAGTATTTT
CDR3aa: CASSFRLTDTQYF

j_gene: TRBJ1-3
abundance: NA
d_gene: TRBD1
v_gene: TRBV6-2/TRBV6-3
CDR3nt: TGTGCCAGCAGTGACGGACAGGACCATGGAAACACCATATATTTT
CDR3aa: CASSDGQDHGNTIYF

j_gene: TRBJ1-1
abundance: few
d_gene: TRBD1
v_gene: TRBV12-3/TRBV12-4
CDR3nt: TGTGCCAGCAGTTTAATGGGACAGCTGAACACTGAAGCTTTCTTT
CDR3aa: CASSLMGQLNTEAFF

j_gene: TRBJ2-2
abundance: NA
d_gene: TRBD1
v_gene: TRBV9
CDR3nt: TGTGCCAGCAGCGTGGAGGGGAAACCGGGACAGGGCTTCACCGGGGAGCTGTTTTTT
CDR3aa: CASSVEGKPGQGFTGELFF

j_gene: TRBJ2-1
abundance: once
d_gene: NA
v_gene: TRBV7-2
CDR3nt: TGTGCCAGCAGCTTAGAGGCGGGGCGATCCTACAATGAGCAGTTCTTC
CDR3aa: CASSLEAGRSYNEQFF

j_gene: TRBJ2-3
abundance: NA
d_gene: NA
v_gene: TRBV6-2/TRBV6-3
CDR3nt: TGTGCCAGCAGTCCCAGGATAGTAGCAGGCGATACGCAGTATTTT
CDR3aa: CASSPRIVAGDTQYF

j_gene: TRBJ2-7
abundance: NA
d_gene: TRBD1
v_gene: TRBV15
CDR3nt: TGTGCCACCAGCAAGGACAGGGTGGCCTACGAGCAGTACTTC
CDR3aa: CATSKDRVAYEQYF

j_gene: TRBJ2-5
abundance: many
d_gene: TRBD2
v_gene: TRBV27
CDR3nt: TGTGCCAGCAGCGCAACTAGCGGGGGGATGGAGACCCAGTACTTC
CDR3aa: CASSATSGGMETQYF